These 25 T cell receptor beta chains were sequenced from one sample in a study of graft-versus-host responses after intestinal transplantation. Data came from immunoSEQ multiplex PCR; TCRdb stores just in-frame clones and leaves some out. In the table there are 40,000 to 55,000 clones, approximately 84% of which are singletons. The antigens of these receptors remain unknown. The sample in question was unstimulated CD4+ T cells sorted from spleen or lymph node cells, obtained before transplant. These receptors all stem from a human donor who was the organ donor for an intestinal transplant.

This clone was seen a handful of times. Distinct nucleotide sequences in the sample also encode this CDR3. This chain joins TRBV18 and TRBJ2-3, with D unresolved. CDR1 and CDR2 (germline): KGHSH, LQKENI. The CDR3 has 12 amino acids. Trimming pared 3 bases from V and 0 bases from J, leaving 1 base between. CDR3 bases: TGTGCCAGCTCACCCAGCACAGATACGCAGTATTTT. Protein product: CASSPSTDTQYF.

The V call is TRBV19, the J call TRBJ2-3, with D uncertain. Germline assignment: CDR1 LNHDA and CDR2 SQIVND (reference sequence). V lost 5 bases and J 3 bases, leaving 12 bases between the germline ends. The CDR3 runs 14 residues. CDR3 amino acids: CASSPDGWTDTQYF. The CDR3 DNA is TGTGCCAGTAGTCCTGACGGATGGACAGATACGCAGTATTTT.

The J gene is TRBJ2-1, the V gene TRBV12-5; tentatively, D is TRBD1 (5 bases). This CDR3 comprises 15 residues. Germline loops: CDR1 LGHNT, CDR2 FRNRAP. V was shortened by 5 bases and J by 5 bases, with 16 bases between the two germline ends. The CDR3 bases are TGTGCTAGTGGTCCCGGCAGGGCGAGGAACAATGAGCAGTTCTTC. Protein: CASGPGRARNNEQFF.

The rearrangement links TRBV5-4 to TRBJ1-4; no definite D call. Trimming removed 0 bases at V and 0 bases at J, with 3 bases between. Germline-derived CDR1 and CDR2 are SGHNT and YYREEE (reference sequence). The CDR3 has 14 residues. The CDR3 DNA reads TGTGCCAGCAGCTTGGGGGCAACTAATGAAAAACTGTTTTTT. Translating it yields CASSLGATNEKLFF.

This chain links TRBV5-4 with TRBJ2-3; the D is unclear. Germline CDR1 and CDR2: SGHNT and YYREEE (reference sequence). The CDR3 length is 14 residues. V was trimmed by 4 bases and J by 0 bases, leaving 9 bases between them. CDR3 protein: CASSHDRSTDTQYF. DNA for the CDR3: TGTGCCAGCAGCCACGACCGAAGCACAGATACGCAGTATTTT.

This clone was counted between two and nine times. The gene calls are TRBV18 and TRBJ2-2, with D possibly being TRBD2 (6 bases). The CDR3 is 15 amino acids. Germline assignment: CDR1 KGHSH and CDR2 LQKENI. V was cut by 3 bases and J by 1 base, with 9 bases left in between. The CDR3 DNA is TGTGCCAGCTCACCTCTGGGAGGGAACACCGGGGAGCTGTTTTTT. Translation gives CASSPLGGNTGELFF.

The chain combines TRBV7-6 with TRBJ2-3; perhaps TRBD1 as D (5 bases). The CDR3 runs 14 residues. Per germline, CDR1 SGHVS and CDR2 FNYEAQ. Trimming pared 1 base from V and 2 bases from J, leaving 7 bases between. The CDR3 nucleotides read TGTGCCAGCAGCTTAGTGGGGCCCACAGATACGCAGTATTTT. Protein product: CASSLVGPTDTQYF.

This sequence joins TRBV6-6 and TRBJ2-7, with D perhaps matching TRBD2 (6 bases). The CDR3 has 13 amino acids. CDR1 MNHNY and CDR2 SVGAGI come from the germline V gene (reference sequence). The V end was cut by 8 bases, the J end by 2 bases, with 13 bases between. The CDR3 protein is CASCGEVAYEQYF. The DNA of the CDR3 is TGTGCCAGCTGCGGGGAGGTTGCCTACGAGCAGTACTTC.

A few counts support this clone. The chain combines TRBV5-1 with TRBJ2-7; 7 bases align to TRBD1. There are 15 residues in the CDR3. CDR1 and CDR2 from the germline V gene are SGHRS and YFSETQ. With 0 bases clipped from V and 2 bases from J, the junction kept 5 bases outside the gene matches. The CDR3 loop reads CASSLGGTATYEQYF. In DNA, the CDR3 is TGCGCCAGCAGCTTGGGGGGGACAGCCACCTACGAGCAGTACTTC.

The chain couples TRBV18 to TRBJ1-2; D is uncertain. The CDR3 is 13 residues long. Trimming pared 2 bases from V and 2 bases from J, leaving 6 bases between. Germline CDR1 and CDR2: KGHSH and LQKENI. The CDR3 bases are TGTGCCAGCTCACCATCCGGAAACTATGGCTACACCTTC. Protein product: CASSPSGNYGYTF. The full variable domain, with the rest looked up from reference TRBV18 and TRBJ1-2, is NAGVMQNPRHLVRRRGQEARLRCSPMKGHSHVYWYRQLPEEGLKFMVYLQKENIIDESGMPKERFSAEFPKEGPSILRIQQVVRGDSAAYFCASSPSGNYGYTFGSGTRLTVV.

The chain uses TRBV9 and TRBJ1-3; D may be TRBD1 (5 bases). The CDR3 length is 16 residues. The V gene lost 1 base and the J gene lost 3 bases, with 14 bases spanning the gap. CDR1 is SGDLS, CDR2 YYNGEE, per germline. CDR3 protein: CASSVNSGTFGNTIYF. The DNA of the CDR3 is TGTGCCAGCAGCGTAAACTCAGGGACTTTTGGAAACACCATATATTTT.

The rearrangement uses TRBV19 and TRBJ1-2; D might be TRBD1 (5 bases). CDR1 LNHDA and CDR2 SQIVND come from the germline V gene (reference sequence). V lost 3 bases and J 2 bases, leaving 7 bases between the germline ends. This CDR3 region has 13 residues. The CDR3 region is CASSMEGNYGYTF. CDR3 nucleotide sequence: TGTGCCAGTAGTATGGAGGGGAACTATGGCTACACCTTC. Full variable domain (rest looked up from reference TRBV19 and TRBJ1-2): DGGITQSPKYLFRKEGQNVTLSCEQNLNHDAMYWYRQDPGQGLRLIYYSQIVNDFQKGDIAEGYSVSREKKESFPLTVTSAQKNPTAFYLCASSMEGNYGYTFGSGTRLTVV.

The chain combines TRBV12-5 with TRBJ2-2; 10 nucleotides match TRBD1. This CDR3 contains 15 residues. Germline trimming cut 5 bases from V and 6 bases from J; bases unmatched to any gene: 6. CDR1 and CDR2 from the germline V gene are LGHNT and FRNRAP. This CDR3 is CASGQIGTGAGELFF. DNA for the CDR3: TGTGCTAGTGGTCAGATCGGGACAGGGGCCGGGGAGCTGTTTTTT.

The genes are TRBV12-5 and TRBJ2-5; 7 positions match TRBD2. The CDR3 loop spans 14 amino acids. CDR1 and CDR2 from the germline V gene are LGHNT and FRNRAP. The J segment lost 4 bases and the V segment lost 1 base, leaving 3 bases of the junction unmatched. CDR3 DNA sequence: TGTGCTAGTGGTTTGGGCACGGGGGGAGAGACCCAGTACTTC. It yields the protein CASGLGTGGETQYF.

This clone was seen only once. V gene TRBV25-1 combines with J gene TRBJ1-2, with 8 nucleotides matching TRBD1. Germline lookup yields CDR1 MGHDK and CDR2 SYGVNS. The CDR3 contains 16 residues. V shed 8 bases, J shed 4 bases, and the junction held 15 bases outside the gene matches. CDR3 region: CASPLDRDNPVYGYTF. CDR3 DNA: TGTGCCAGCCCCTTGGACAGGGACAATCCCGTCTATGGCTACACCTTC.

This chain joins TRBV9 and TRBJ2-1; no definite D call. Trimming left V 0 bases short and J 0 bases short, with 10 bases between. Germline lookup yields CDR1 SGDLS and CDR2 YYNGEE. The CDR3 totals 16 residues. DNA for the CDR3: TGTGCCAGCAGCGTAGGTCCTTCACGCTCCTACAATGAGCAGTTCTTC. It encodes CASSVGPSRSYNEQFF.

This clone was recorded only once. CDR3 amino acids: CASMGSSGRYEQFF. The CDR3 DNA reads TGTGCCAGTATGGGGTCTAGCGGGCGTTATGAGCAGTTCTTC. This sequence joins TRBV19 and TRBJ2-1; the match to TRBD2 covers 8 bases. This CDR3 spans 14 amino acids. V shed 7 bases and J 8 bases; nucleotides not matched to a gene: 10. Germline V gives CDR1 LNHDA, CDR2 SQIVND (reference sequence).

A single count supports this clone. The chain carries TRBV15 and TRBJ2-2; 10 bases are a match to TRBD1. J was trimmed by 6 bases and V by 9 bases; bases with no gene match: 7. The CDR3 spans 14 residues. Germline V gene lookup returns CDR1 LNHNV and CDR2 YYDKDF (reference sequence). CDR3 in DNA: TGTGCCACTGGACAGGGGGGTGAGCCCGGGGAGCTGTTTTTT. This codes for CATGQGGEPGELFF.

This CDR3 is CASSKDTLGYGYTF. Here the CDR3 DNA reads TGCGCCAGCAGTAAAGACACCCTTGGCTATGGCTACACCTTC. This chain connects TRBV10-2 to TRBJ1-2; D not certain. This CDR3 is built from 14 residues. Germline loops: CDR1 WSHSY, CDR2 SAAADI. V was trimmed by 5 bases and J by 4 bases, leaving 14 bases between them.

V is TRBV5-1 and J is TRBJ2-1; 8 bases align to TRBD2. Trimming at V came to 1 base and at J to 6 bases, leaving 3 bases not matched to a gene. The V gene's germline CDR1 is SGHRS and CDR2 YFSETQ. The CDR3 runs to 14 residues. In DNA form, the CDR3 reads TGCGCCAGCAGCTTGTTTCGGGGGGGCAATGAGCAGTTCTTC. This encodes CASSLFRGGNEQFF.

The rearrangement links TRBV5-4 to TRBJ2-4; 7 bases line up with TRBD1. The CDR3 loop spans 16 amino acids. J was trimmed by 4 bases and V by 1 base; bases with no gene match: 8. From germline, CDR1 is SGHNT and CDR2 YYREEE (reference sequence). The CDR3 sequence is CASSLIGTGVKNIQYF. As DNA, the CDR3 is TGTGCCAGCAGCTTGATCGGCACAGGGGTGAAAAACATTCAGTACTTC.

The rearrangement joins TRBV5-1 to TRBJ2-3; D possibly uses TRBD1 or TRBD2 (6 bases each). Germline V lookup: CDR1 SGHRS, CDR2 YFSETQ. This CDR3 spans 16 amino acids. Trimming cost V 2 bases and J 2 bases, with 15 bases left between them. CDR3 in DNA: TGCGCCAGCAGCTTAACGGGGGCCCTATCCACAGATACGCAGTATTTT. Amino acid sequence: CASSLTGALSTDTQYF.

V usage is TRBV29-1 and J usage is TRBJ1-2; 9 nucleotides match TRBD1. The CDR3 covers 15 residues. Germline CDR1 is SQVTM and CDR2 is ANQGSEA. V shed 2 bases and J 7 bases; nucleotides not matched to a gene: 11. The DNA for the CDR3 is TGCAGCGTTGAACTGATAAGGACAGGGGATATTGGCTACACCTTC. As protein: CSVELIRTGDIGYTF.

The chain carries TRBV10-3 and TRBJ2-1; TRBD2 might be the D (6 bases). V was shortened by 7 bases and J by 8 bases, with 15 bases between the two germline ends. The germline V gene encodes CDR1 ENHRY and CDR2 SYGVKD. The CDR3 totals 13 residues. The chain's CDR3 is CAIMTSSRDEQFF. The CDR3 DNA is TGTGCCATCATGACTAGTTCCCGTGATGAGCAGTTCTTC.

This clone came up once. The chain employs TRBV7-9 and TRBJ2-2; 8 bases fit TRBD1. Per the germline V gene, CDR1 is SEHNR and CDR2 is FQNEAQ (reference sequence). With V trimmed by 0 bases and J by 9 bases, 3 bases remained unmatched. The CDR3 sequence is 14 residues long. This CDR3 is CASSLAQGARELFF. DNA for the CDR3: TGTGCCAGCAGCTTAGCGCAGGGGGCCAGGGAGCTGTTTTTT.